This entry lists 24 T cell receptor beta chains sequenced from one sample in a study of control samples from healthy donors and cancer patients. TCRdb's copy holds only in-frame clones and misses some; the assay was immunoSEQ multiplex PCR. The table includes over 80,000 clones, roughly 86% detected once. Sequenced material: blood. The receptors derive from a man in his 60s in good health.

The V and J genes are TRBV10-1 and TRBJ2-7; 11 bases line up with TRBD2. CDR3 size: 15 residues. Trimming at V came to 4 bases and at J to 2 bases, leaving 4 bases not matched to a gene. Germline CDR1 WNHNN, CDR2 SYGVQD (reference sequence). The CDR3 DNA sequence: TGCGCCAGCAGTGTCGGTAGCGGGAGGGCCTACGAGCAGTACTTC. It specifies CASSVGSGRAYEQYF.

The chain combines TRBV19 with TRBJ1-5, with a weak D call TRBD1 (5 bases). The germline V gene has CDR1 LNHDA and CDR2 SQIVND (reference sequence). V lost 7 bases and J lost 4, with 11 bases in between. CDR3 length equals 13 residues. The CDR3 reads CASTAGINQPQHF. The DNA of the CDR3 is TGTGCCAGTACCGCAGGGATTAATCAGCCCCAGCATTTT. The full variable domain, completed using reference TRBV19 and TRBJ1-5, is DGGITQSPKYLFRKEGQNVTLSCEQNLNHDAMYWYRQDPGQGLRLIYYSQIVNDFQKGDIAEGYSVSREKKESFPLTVTSAQKNPTAFYLCASTAGINQPQHFGDGTRLSIL.

This clone appeared a single time. The chain employs TRBV3-1 (or the pseudogene TRBV3-2) and TRBJ2-1; 12 nucleotides agree with TRBD2. This CDR3 region has 18 residues. Germline V CDR1 and CDR2: LGHDT, YNNKEL (reference sequence). V dropped 0 bases and J dropped 9; count of bases not matched to a gene: 12. The DNA of the CDR3 is TGTGCCAGCAGCCAAGATCGCCCGCTAGCGGGAGGGCCGGGTGAGCAGTTCTTC. Protein: CASSQDRPLAGGPGEQFF.

This clone showed up just a few times. The chain links TRBV29-1 to TRBJ2-2; the D gene is possibly TRBD2 (5 bases). V was shortened by 5 bases and J by 1 base, with 11 bases between the two germline ends. This CDR3 has 14 residues. CDR1 SQVTM and CDR2 ANQGSEA come from the germline V gene. DNA of the CDR3: TGCAGCGTTCGAGACTACAGGAACACCGGGGAGCTGTTTTTT. Amino acids: CSVRDYRNTGELFF.

This sequence joins TRBV9 and TRBJ2-5; D remains ambiguous. Looked up from germline, CDR1 is SGDLS and CDR2 is YYNGEE. CDR3 length equals 16 residues. The germline V and J ends were trimmed by 0 bases and 1 base, with 13 bases remaining between them. For the CDR3, the DNA is TGTGCCAGCAGCGTAGCTGCTTTGGCGCCCCAAGAGACCCAGTACTTC. Translated, it gives CASSVAALAPQETQYF.

The chain recombines TRBV4-2 with TRBJ1-1; 8 bases map to TRBD1. Trimming removed 2 bases from V and 2 bases from J; junction bases left unmatched: 10. The CDR3 extends over 17 amino acids. Germline V gives CDR1 LGHNA, CDR2 YNFKEQ. CDR3 sequence (DNA): TGTGCCAGCAGCCAAAAGGGGAGACAGGGGCTCAACACTGAAGCTTTCTTT. Its protein product is CASSQKGRQGLNTEAFF.

The chain links TRBV13 to TRBJ1-4, with no clear D. V lost 7 bases to trimming and J lost 0 bases, with 18 bases between them. Germline values: CDR1 PRHDT, CDR2 FYEKMQ (reference sequence). This CDR3 has 17 residues. As DNA, the CDR3 is TGTGCCAGCACAATGTCCGTAGGATTTGCAACTAATGAAAAACTGTTTTTT. This encodes CASTMSVGFATNEKLFF.

The CDR3 region has the DNA TGTGCCTGGAGAGGGGACAGGGTCCAAGAGACCCAGTACTTC. Its translation is CAWRGDRVQETQYF. The rearrangement uses TRBV30 and TRBJ2-5; 9 nucleotides match TRBD1. J was trimmed by 1 base and V by 3 bases; bases with no gene match: 3. This CDR3 spans 14 amino acids. CDR1 and CDR2 (germline): GTSNPN, SVGIG (reference sequence).

In this sample, this clone turned up many times. This chain uses TRBV6-5 with TRBJ1-1, with a tentative D call TRBD1 (6 bases). In germline, CDR1 is MNHEY, CDR2 SVGAGI. The CDR3 spans 12 residues. Trimming left V 7 bases short and J 4 bases short, with 10 bases between. CDR3 DNA sequence: TGTGCCAGCACCATCAGGGGCACTGAAGCTTTCTTT. This sequence encodes CASTIRGTEAFF.

V usage is TRBV19 and J usage is TRBJ2-7, with TRBD1 matching over 9 bases. Germline V CDR1 and CDR2: LNHDA, SQIVND (reference sequence). Germline trimming cut 4 bases from V and 5 bases from J; bases unmatched to any gene: 9. CDR3 length: 15 residues. CDR3 amino acids: CASSTRDRVEDEQYF. The CDR3 nucleotides read TGTGCCAGTAGTACCCGGGACAGGGTAGAGGACGAGCAGTACTTC. Filled out from reference TRBV19 and TRBJ2-7, the complete variable domain reads DGGITQSPKYLFRKEGQNVTLSCEQNLNHDAMYWYRQDPGQGLRLIYYSQIVNDFQKGDIAEGYSVSREKKESFPLTVTSAQKNPTAFYLCASSTRDRVEDEQYFGPGTRLTVT.

The V gene is TRBV12-3 or TRBV12-4, the J gene TRBJ2-7; perhaps TRBD1 as D (6 bases). Trimming shortened V by 6 bases and J by 1 base, and 10 bases separated the two germline ends. The CDR3 is 13 amino acids. CDR3 DNA sequence: TGTGCCAGCAGCTGGGGACATTCCTACGAGCAGTACTTC. It specifies CASSWGHSYEQYF.

This clone was seen a few times. V is TRBV7-9 and J is TRBJ2-7; 7 bases are shared with TRBD2. The V gene's germline CDR1 is SEHNR and CDR2 FQNEAQ (reference sequence). V was clipped by 5 bases and J by 5 bases; unmatched bases: 12. The CDR3 loop spans 15 amino acids. The CDR3 protein is CASSLPVGTINEQYF. CDR3 in DNA: TGTGCCAGCAGCCTTCCTGTGGGGACTATCAACGAGCAGTACTTC.

This chain uses TRBV4-2 with TRBJ2-7; a weak D match, TRBD1 (6 bases). Trimming pared 2 bases from V and 0 bases from J, leaving 11 bases between. Germline CDR1 LGHNA, CDR2 YNFKEQ. This CDR3 has 15 residues. The CDR3 sequence: CASSQFQQGSYEQYF. The CDR3 DNA is TGTGCCAGCAGCCAATTCCAACAGGGCTCCTACGAGCAGTACTTC.

The CDR3 protein is CASSATGFGDGANVLTF. The CDR3 DNA follows: TGTGCCAGCAGCGCGACAGGGTTCGGGGACGGGGCCAACGTCCTGACTTTC. The chain recombines TRBV5-4 with TRBJ2-6; 7 bases are a match to TRBD1. Germline CDR1 is SGHNT and CDR2 is YYREEE (reference sequence). This CDR3 spans 17 amino acids. V lost 4 bases to trimming and J lost 4 bases; unmatched junction nucleotides: 11.

The sample holds one count of this clone. The chain employs TRBV19 and TRBJ1-1; D unresolved. The CDR3 is made up of 12 amino acids. In germline, CDR1 is LNHDA, CDR2 SQIVND (reference sequence). Deletions cut 4 bases from V and 5 bases from J, with 8 bases between. DNA of the CDR3: TGTGCCAGTAGTAGAGTGGGAACTGAAGCTTTCTTT. Amino acid sequence: CASSRVGTEAFF.

The chain is built from TRBV4-2 and TRBJ2-2; D possibly uses TRBD1 or TRBD2 (5 bases each). Germline lookup yields CDR1 LGHNA and CDR2 YNFKEQ. V lost 3 bases, J lost 6 bases, and 20 bases lay in between. This CDR3 has 17 residues. Here the CDR3 DNA reads TGTGCCAGCAGCCAGATATTAAGGGGACGTCACTCCGGGGAGCTGTTTTTT. This encodes CASSQILRGRHSGELFF.

The rearrangement joins TRBV7-2 to TRBJ1-6, with D possibly matching TRBD1 (6 bases). Trimming took off 5 bases at V and 10 bases at J, with 12 bases between the two ends. CDR3 length equals 13 residues. Per germline, CDR1 SGHTA and CDR2 FQGNSA. Here the CDR3 reads CASSPGTRSPLHF. The CDR3 DNA reads TGTGCCAGCAGCCCGGGGACAAGGTCACCCCTCCACTTT.

This clone showed up just once. This chain uses TRBV27 with TRBJ2-7, with 7 bases fitting TRBD2. The CDR3 totals 15 residues. With V trimmed by 7 bases and J by 2 bases, 11 bases remained unmatched. Germline CDR1 MNHEY, CDR2 SMNVEV (reference sequence). DNA of the CDR3: TGTGCCAGCAACTCCGGGGCGGGAGAGACCTACGAGCAGTACTTC. It translates to CASNSGAGETYEQYF.

This chain links TRBV16 with TRBJ1-1; the D gene is possibly TRBD1 (5 bases). With 0 bases removed from V and 0 bases from J, the gap between germline ends came to 8 bases. There are 15 residues in the CDR3. Germline V lookup: CDR1 KGHSY, CDR2 FQNENV. The DNA for the CDR3 is TGTGCCAGCAGCCAATCACAGGTTATGAACACTGAAGCTTTCTTT. Translating gives CASSQSQVMNTEAFF.

The chain couples TRBV6-5 to TRBJ2-7, with 7 bases aligning to TRBD1. CDR1 and CDR2 (germline): MNHEY, SVGAGI. V lost 5 bases, J lost 2 bases, and 9 bases stayed unmatched. This CDR3 is 15 amino acids long. Written as DNA, the CDR3 is TGTGCCAGCAGTCTCCCCGACAGGGCCCCCTACGAGCAGTACTTC. Its translation is CASSLPDRAPYEQYF.

The chain uses TRBV3-1 (or the pseudogene TRBV3-2) and TRBJ2-3; D perhaps matches TRBD2 (5 bases). Looked up from germline, CDR1 is LGHDT and CDR2 is YNNKEL (reference sequence). The CDR3 length is 16 residues. The V and J ends lost 1 base and 0 bases respectively, with 11 bases between them. The CDR3 sequence: CASSQGTGISTDTQYF. The CDR3 region has the DNA TGTGCCAGCAGCCAAGGAACCGGGATAAGCACAGATACGCAGTATTTT.

The chain combines TRBV7-9 with TRBJ2-1, with D perhaps TRBD2 (7 bases). The V gene lost 5 bases and the J gene lost 2 bases, with 13 bases spanning the gap. This CDR3 has 15 amino acids. Germline V gene sequence: CDR1 SEHNR, CDR2 FQNEAQ (reference sequence). The CDR3 is CASSGGGSTYNEQFF. CDR3 nucleotide sequence: TGTGCCAGCAGCGGCGGGGGCTCTACCTACAATGAGCAGTTCTTC.

V usage is TRBV30 and J usage is TRBJ2-5; D gene uncertain. The ends were cut back, 2 bases at V and 2 bases at J, with 18 bases in the middle. This CDR3 has 16 amino acids. The V gene's germline CDR1 is GTSNPN and CDR2 SVGIG (reference sequence). The CDR3 DNA sequence: TGTGCCTGGAGTCTTACTGGTCGTGAACTACAAGAGACCCAGTACTTC. Protein: CAWSLTGRELQETQYF.

The V and J genes are TRBV9 and TRBJ2-2; TRBD2 matches at 9 bases. In germline, CDR1 is SGDLS, CDR2 YYNGEE. Unmatched junction bases numbered 13, after V lost 3 bases and J lost 7 bases. The CDR3 is 17 residues long. CDR3: CASSDRIVGTSSGELFF. The CDR3 nucleotides are TGTGCCAGCAGCGACCGGATTGTGGGGACTAGCAGCGGGGAGCTGTTTTTT.